The 25 T cell receptor beta chains below were found in one sample sequenced in a study of PD-1 blockade in classical Hodgkin lymphoma (dated by TCRdb to 2018 to 2020). The time point label here, explained by the study, means: cycle 4 day 1 (C4D1), after more than 5 weeks of nivolumab. All trial patients had relapsed after autologous stem cell transplantation, with cohorts A, B and C differing in prior brentuximab vedotin exposure. Receptor libraries were prepared by the immunoSEQ multiplex PCR assay. This is the immuneACCESS table as TCRdb keeps it, with only in-frame sequences that have V and J called. A part of the clones is gone; compared with another copy, unresolved V genes explain less than half, and the rest is unexplained. The sample table lists 50,000 or so clones, 86% of them with a count of one. The ten biggest clones cover approximately 6.9% of the sample. This specimen consisted of peripheral blood mononuclear cells (PBMCs), obtained before the fourth cycle of nivolumab. The source is a human donor with classical Hodgkin lymphoma.

V is TRBV7-2 and J is TRBJ2-5, with D hard to call. The end of the DNA fits TRBJ2-7 better, so the J call may be wrong. The germline V gene has CDR1 SGHTA and CDR2 FQGNSA. This CDR3 has 11 amino acids. The CDR3 spells CASSLLYEQYF. In nucleotides, the CDR3 is TGTGCCAGCAGCTTACTCTACGAGCAGTACTTC.

This chain connects TRBV6-4 to TRBJ2-3; D is perhaps TRBD1 or TRBD2 (5 bases each). V lost 3 bases to trimming and J lost 0 bases, with 7 bases between them. Germline V gives CDR1 MRHNA, CDR2 SNTAGT. The CDR3 has 14 residues. The CDR3 spells CASSEGESTDTQYF. CDR3 DNA sequence: TGTGCCAGCAGTGAGGGGGAGAGCACAGATACGCAGTATTTT.

The chain has TRBV6-5 and TRBJ2-4; TRBD2 is a possible D gene (6 bases). The V end lost 6 bases, the J end lost 1 base, and 10 bases lay between the germline ends. The CDR3 has 14 residues. CDR1 and CDR2 from the germline V gene are MNHEY and SVGAGI. The CDR3 loop is CASSPGLAKNIQYF. In nucleotides, the CDR3 is TGTGCCAGCAGCCCGGGACTTGCCAAAAACATTCAGTACTTC.

J is TRBJ2-7 and V is TRBV7-9; possible D gene TRBD1, 7 bases. The CDR3 covers 14 residues. The V gene lost 5 bases and the J gene lost 3 bases, with 14 bases spanning the gap. Germline V gene data show CDR1 as SEHNR and CDR2 as FQNEAQ (reference sequence). The CDR3 nucleotides are TGTGCCAGCAGCACTAGCAGGGGGAACTACGAGCAGTACTTC. Encoded protein: CASSTSRGNYEQYF.

This sequence joins TRBV10-3 and TRBJ2-1, with 11 nucleotides matching TRBD1. Germline values: CDR1 ENHRY, CDR2 SYGVKD. The CDR3 length is 13 residues. Trimming removed 7 bases from V and 8 bases from J; junction bases left unmatched: 4. The chain's CDR3 is CAITGTGGDEQFF. The CDR3 DNA reads as TGTGCCATCACCGGGACAGGGGGGGATGAGCAGTTCTTC.

This clone was picked up one time. The rearrangement uses TRBV13 and TRBJ2-3; D is possibly TRBD2 (7 bases). The germline CDR1 and CDR2 sequences are PRHDT and FYEKMQ (reference sequence). There are 16 residues in the CDR3. The V gene lost 0 bases and the J gene lost 2 bases, with 12 bases spanning the gap. The DNA of the CDR3 is TGTGCCAGCAGCTTAGGCCGGGGGGCGTTCACAGATACGCAGTATTTT. Its protein product is CASSLGRGAFTDTQYF.

The V and J genes are TRBV25-1 and TRBJ1-2, with D possibly TRBD1 on 5 matching bases. Germline CDR1 is MGHDK and CDR2 is SYGVNS. V was shortened by 3 bases and J by 4 bases, with 9 bases between the two germline ends. This CDR3 comprises 13 residues. The CDR3 protein is CASSDRGPYGYTF. CDR3 sequence (DNA): TGTGCCAGCAGTGATCGGGGACCCTATGGCTACACCTTC.

The chain carries TRBV18 and TRBJ1-5; a possible D gene is TRBD1 (5 bases). Germline CDR1 is KGHSH and CDR2 is LQKENI. Trimming cost V 5 bases and J 0 bases, with 14 bases left between them. The CDR3 is 16 residues long. The CDR3 is CASSNRTLYSNQPQHF. CDR3 sequence (DNA): TGTGCCAGCTCAAACAGGACCCTTTATAGCAATCAGCCCCAGCATTTT.

The J gene is TRBJ2-7, the V gene TRBV27, with TRBD2 matching over 7 bases. Germline assignment: CDR1 MNHEY and CDR2 SMNVEV (reference sequence). J was trimmed by 3 bases and V by 5 bases; bases with no gene match: 4. The CDR3 loop spans 13 amino acids. The CDR3 loop reads CASSLGLFYEQYF. In DNA form, the CDR3 reads TGTGCCAGCAGTCTGGGACTATTCTACGAGCAGTACTTC.

This chain links TRBV2 with TRBJ2-5; 7 nucleotides line up with TRBD1. With 4 bases clipped from V and 1 base from J, the junction kept 3 bases outside the gene matches. From germline, CDR1 is SNHLY and CDR2 FYNNEI. The CDR3 consists of 14 residues. The chain's CDR3 is CASSGGTVQETQYF. For the CDR3, the DNA is TGTGCCAGCAGTGGTGGGACAGTCCAAGAGACCCAGTACTTC.

CDR3 sequence (DNA): TGTGCCAGCAGCTTAGGGAGGTATGGAGGCAATGAGCAGTTCTTC. It specifies CASSLGRYGGNEQFF. The rearrangement uses TRBV7-6 and TRBJ2-1; a possible D gene is TRBD2 (5 bases). CDR3 length: 15 residues. Germline-derived CDR1 and CDR2 are SGHVS and FNYEAQ. V was cut by 1 base and J by 6 bases, with 13 bases left in between.

The chain has TRBV28 and TRBJ2-5; perhaps TRBD2 as D (5 bases). V lost 7 bases and J 0 bases, leaving 15 bases between the germline ends. The length of the CDR3 is 15 residues. Germline CDR1 reads MDHEN; CDR2 reads SYDVKM. CDR3: CASTSFPGNQETQYF. Written as DNA, the CDR3 is TGTGCCAGCACATCTTTTCCGGGAAACCAAGAGACCCAGTACTTC.

As concerns this clone: Other nucleotide sequences in the sample specify the same CDR3. The chain links TRBV6-5 to TRBJ2-7; D tentatively reads TRBD1 or TRBD2 (6 bases each). CDR1 is MNHEY and CDR2 is SVGAGI in the germline V gene. V was cut by 2 bases and J by 3 bases, with 8 bases left in between. This CDR3 spans 13 amino acids. CDR3 loop: CASSYGGLYEQYF. The CDR3 nucleotides are TGTGCCAGCAGTTACGGGGGGCTCTACGAGCAGTACTTC.

The chain has TRBV9 and TRBJ2-5, with unresolved D. Germline V gene data show CDR1 as SGDLS and CDR2 as YYNGEE. The CDR3 runs 14 residues. The V end lost 3 bases, the J end lost 5 bases, and 14 bases lay between the germline ends. The CDR3 loop is CASSAGQPWETQYF. CDR3 DNA: TGTGCCAGCAGCGCCGGGCAGCCATGGGAGACCCAGTACTTC.

This sequence joins TRBV9 and TRBJ2-3, with a possible D match to TRBD2 (5 bases). This CDR3 spans 17 amino acids. From germline, CDR1 is SGDLS and CDR2 YYNGEE. The germline V and J ends were trimmed by 0 bases and 2 bases, with 16 bases remaining between them. DNA for the CDR3: TGTGCCAGCAGCGTAGAGAGTTTGCTAGCTGTCACAGATACGCAGTATTTT. This encodes CASSVESLLAVTDTQYF.

This chain joins TRBV27 and TRBJ2-5; TRBD2 matches 13 bases. The CDR3 runs 19 residues. Looked up from germline, CDR1 is MNHEY and CDR2 is SMNVEV (reference sequence). V shed 6 bases, J shed 5 bases, and the junction held 18 bases outside the gene matches. The CDR3 sequence is CASRPTGTSGTRGQETQYF. In nucleotides, the CDR3 is TGTGCCAGCAGACCTACCGGGACTAGCGGGACCCGAGGCCAGGAGACCCAGTACTTC.

The chain combines TRBV28 with TRBJ2-1; 15 bases match TRBD2. In germline, CDR1 is MDHEN, CDR2 SYDVKM. There are 18 residues in the CDR3. The V and J ends lost 3 bases and 3 bases, in that order; junction bases with no gene match: 6. The CDR3 here is CASSFGLAGGRVYNEQFF. Here the CDR3 DNA reads TGTGCCAGCAGTTTTGGACTAGCGGGGGGGCGGGTCTACAATGAGCAGTTCTTC.

The count of this clone is one. V gene TRBV7-8 combines with J gene TRBJ2-2, with TRBD2 identical over 9 bases. The V segment lost 5 bases and the J segment 2 bases; nucleotides outside the gene matches: 15. The germline V gene encodes CDR1 SGHVS and CDR2 FQNEAQ. The CDR3 runs 19 residues. CDR3 bases: TGTGCCAGCAGCCGTCTCACGTTGGCTAGCGGGAATAACACCGGGGAGCTGTTTTTT. It yields the protein CASSRLTLASGNNTGELFF.

This clone was recorded only once. The chain couples TRBV18 to TRBJ2-5, with D perhaps matching TRBD2 (6 bases). Germline values: CDR1 KGHSH, CDR2 LQKENI. The CDR3 covers 14 residues. Trimming shortened V by 2 bases and J by 5 bases, and 12 bases separated the two germline ends. CDR3 in DNA: TGTGCCAGCTCACCAGGAGGGGTAGCGGAGACCCAGTACTTC. It encodes CASSPGGVAETQYF.

Worth noting for this clone: Mismatch with germline at one junction end may stem from a read error. The chain joins TRBV19 to TRBJ1-1; D is perhaps TRBD1 (5 bases). The CDR3 spans 14 residues. CDR1 and CDR2 from the germline V gene are LNHDA and SQIVND (reference sequence). The CDR3 DNA reads as TGTGCCAGTGGTATGGGACTTCCGAACACTGAAGCTTTCTTT. Amino acid sequence: CASGMGLPNTEAFF.

The chain links TRBV6-5 to TRBJ2-1; 7 nucleotides align to TRBD2. Trimming at V came to 2 bases and at J to 4 bases, leaving 8 bases not matched to a gene. This CDR3 has 16 amino acids. CDR1 is MNHEY, CDR2 SVGAGI, per germline. The CDR3 here is CASSYPQAGRYNEQFF. CDR3 nucleotides: TGTGCCAGCAGTTACCCCCAAGCGGGGAGGTACAATGAGCAGTTCTTC.

This clone was picked up one time. The chain is built from TRBV19 and TRBJ1-1, with D tentatively TRBD1 (6 bases). V was pared by 7 bases and J by 5 bases, with 17 bases between. This CDR3 region has 14 residues. Germline CDR1 LNHDA, CDR2 SQIVND (reference sequence). The CDR3 protein is CASTFGGAGTEAFF. CDR3 nucleotide sequence: TGTGCCAGTACCTTCGGGGGGGCTGGAACTGAAGCTTTCTTT.

With regard to this clone: Within the sample, other DNA sequences also encode this same CDR3. V is TRBV2 and J is TRBJ1-5, with a possible D match to TRBD1 (5 bases). Germline loops: CDR1 SNHLY, CDR2 FYNNEI. This CDR3 is 16 amino acids long. Trimming cost V 0 bases and J 2 bases, with 11 bases left between them. The CDR3 protein is CASSEAWTGRNQPQHF. The CDR3 DNA follows: TGTGCCAGCAGTGAAGCCTGGACGGGGCGCAATCAGCCCCAGCATTTT.

The V gene is TRBV9, the J gene TRBJ2-7; D gene ambiguous. CDR3 size: 15 residues. V lost 3 bases and J lost 5, with 18 bases in between. Germline CDR1 is SGDLS and CDR2 is YYNGEE. The CDR3 nucleotides read TGTGCCAGCAGCGATGGACGGACCGCCGAGAACGAGCAGTACTTC. Protein sequence: CASSDGRTAENEQYF.

This sequence joins TRBV6-5 and TRBJ2-7; 11 nucleotides match TRBD1. Germline trimming cut 7 bases from V and 3 bases from J; bases unmatched to any gene: 5. There are 14 residues in the CDR3. Germline CDR1 reads MNHEY; CDR2 reads SVGAGI. CDR3 protein: CASTRTGGLYEQYF. The CDR3, as DNA: TGTGCCAGCACCCGGACAGGGGGCCTCTACGAGCAGTACTTC.